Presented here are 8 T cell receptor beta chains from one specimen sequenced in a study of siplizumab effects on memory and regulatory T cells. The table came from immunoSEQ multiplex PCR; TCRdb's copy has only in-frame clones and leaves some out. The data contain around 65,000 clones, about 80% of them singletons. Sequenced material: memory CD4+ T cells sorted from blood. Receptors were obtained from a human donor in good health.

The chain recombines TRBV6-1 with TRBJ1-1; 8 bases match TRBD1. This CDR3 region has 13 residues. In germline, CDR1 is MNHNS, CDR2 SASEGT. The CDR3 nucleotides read TGTGTCCTATCGCAGGGGGCCCGAACTGAAGCTTTCTTT. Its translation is CVLSQGARTEAFF.

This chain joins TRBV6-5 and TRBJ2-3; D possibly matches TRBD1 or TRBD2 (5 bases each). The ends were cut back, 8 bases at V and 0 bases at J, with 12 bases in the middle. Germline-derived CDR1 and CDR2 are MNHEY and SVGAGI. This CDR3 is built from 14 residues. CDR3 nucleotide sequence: TGTGCCAGCCGGGACCGCTTTAGCACAGATACGCAGTATTTT. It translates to CASRDRFSTDTQYF.

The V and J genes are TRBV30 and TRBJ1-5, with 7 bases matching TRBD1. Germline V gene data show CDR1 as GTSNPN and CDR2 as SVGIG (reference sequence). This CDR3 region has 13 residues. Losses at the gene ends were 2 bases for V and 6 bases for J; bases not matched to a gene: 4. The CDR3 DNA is TGTGCCTGGAGTAATAAGGGGGCTCAGCCCCAGCATTTT. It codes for CAWSNKGAQPQHF.

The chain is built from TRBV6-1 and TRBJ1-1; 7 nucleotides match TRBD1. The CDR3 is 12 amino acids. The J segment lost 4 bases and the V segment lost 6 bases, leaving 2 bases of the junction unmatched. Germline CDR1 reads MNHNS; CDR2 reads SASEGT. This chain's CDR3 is CASRRGLTEAFF. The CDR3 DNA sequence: TGTGCCAGCAGGAGGGGGCTCACTGAAGCTTTCTTT.

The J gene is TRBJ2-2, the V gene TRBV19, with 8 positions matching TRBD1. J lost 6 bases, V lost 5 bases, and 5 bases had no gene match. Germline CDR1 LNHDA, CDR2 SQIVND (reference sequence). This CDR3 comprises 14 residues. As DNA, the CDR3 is TGTGCCAGTAGTCTGACAGGGGTTCCCGGGGAGCTGTTTTTT. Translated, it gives CASSLTGVPGELFF.

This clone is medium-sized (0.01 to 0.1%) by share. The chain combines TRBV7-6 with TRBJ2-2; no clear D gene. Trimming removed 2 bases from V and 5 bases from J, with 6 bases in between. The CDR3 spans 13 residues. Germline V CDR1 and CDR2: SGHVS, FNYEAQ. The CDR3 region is CASSLMGTGELFF. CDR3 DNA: TGTGCCAGCAGCTTAATGGGGACCGGGGAGCTGTTTTTT.

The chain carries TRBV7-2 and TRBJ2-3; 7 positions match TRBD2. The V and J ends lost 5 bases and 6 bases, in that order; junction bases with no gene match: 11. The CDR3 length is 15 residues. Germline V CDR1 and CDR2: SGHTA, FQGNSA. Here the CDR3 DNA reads TGTGCCAGCAGCCCCCGGGGCAGGGAGGGGGATACGCAGTATTTT. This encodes CASSPRGREGDTQYF.

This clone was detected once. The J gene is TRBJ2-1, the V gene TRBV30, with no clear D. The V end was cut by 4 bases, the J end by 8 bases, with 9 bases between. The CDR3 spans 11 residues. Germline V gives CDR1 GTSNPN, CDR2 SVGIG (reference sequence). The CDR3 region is CAWTGLHEQFF. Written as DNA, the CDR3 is TGTGCCTGGACAGGCCTGCATGAGCAGTTCTTC.